One sample yielded the 32 T cell receptor beta chains listed below, sequenced in a study of immune heterogeneity within non-small cell lung tumors. It was with 32 V and 13 J primers that multiplex PCR amplified TCR beta CDR3. Using its own MiXCR run on the multiplex PCR reads, TCRdb lists one record per CDR3 protein. The table includes 20,000 to 25,000 distinct CDR3 sequences, less than 35% detected once. Samples each supplied approximately 600 ng of bulk tumor genomic DNA as template. Every primary tumor yielded several biopsies, spaced far apart, that were taken during surgery. Newly diagnosed with untreated non-small cell lung cancer, the patients underwent curative surgery. The sample was lung tumor tissue. The receptors stem from a middle-aged man with non-small cell lung cancer.

The chain recombines TRBV6-5 with TRBJ1-2; 8 bases fit TRBD1. Looked up from germline, CDR1 is MNHEY and CDR2 is SVGAGI. J lost 8 bases, V lost 9 bases, and 11 bases had no gene match. The CDR3 has 13 amino acids. The CDR3 DNA follows: TGTGCCAGTTCCCAGGGGGCGCGAACAGGCTACACCTTC. It codes for CASSQGARTGYTF.

This clonotype was seen repeatedly, ten times or more. The chain's CDR3 is CASSSWGQGSYEQYF. In DNA, the CDR3 is TGTGCCAGCAGCTCCTGGGGGCAGGGTTCTTACGAGCAGTACTTC. The chain has TRBV13 and TRBJ2-7; D might be TRBD1 (6 bases). CDR1 and CDR2 (germline): PRHDT, FYEKMQ (reference sequence). This CDR3 has 15 amino acids. V lost 4 bases and J lost 4, with 17 bases in between. The full variable domain, with the rest looked up from reference TRBV13 and TRBJ2-7, is AAGVIQSPRHLIKEKRETATLKCYPIPRHDTVYWYQQGPGQDPQFLISFYEKMQSDKGSIPDRFSAQQFSDYHSELNMSSLELGDSALYFCASSSWGQGSYEQYFGPGTRLTVT.

This sequence joins TRBV24-1 and TRBJ2-5, with D possibly TRBD2 on 5 matching bases. The CDR3 is 15 residues long. Germline values: CDR1 KGHDR, CDR2 SFDVKD. Trimming pared 0 bases from V and 5 bases from J, leaving 12 bases between. The CDR3 nucleotides read TGTGCCACCAGTGATTTGAAGGGAGCCTGGGAGACCCAGTACTTC. Translating gives CATSDLKGAWETQYF.

This clonotype occurred once. This may be a read error: a much more frequent sequence differs by one nucleotide. V is TRBV15 and J is TRBJ2-1, with D unresolved. The CDR3 contains 15 residues. CDR1 and CDR2 from the germline V gene are LNHNV and YYDKDF (reference sequence). V lost 4 bases, J lost 7 bases, and 17 bases lay in between. CDR3 sequence reads: CATSIDRGRQNEQFF. The CDR3 DNA follows: TGTGCCACCAGCATAGATCGTGGACGGCAAAATGAGCAGTTCTTC. Complete variable domain (other parts from reference TRBV15 and TRBJ2-1): DAMVIQNPRYQVTQFGKPVTLSCSQTLNHNVMYWYQQKSSQAPKLLFHYYDKDFNNEADTPDNFQSRRPNTSFCFLDIRSPGLGDTAMYLCATSIDRGRQNEQFFGPGTRLTVL.

On this clonotype itself: This may be a read error: a much more frequent sequence differs by one nucleotide. The chain is built from TRBV12-3 or TRBV12-4 and TRBJ1-6; D is ambiguous. V was cut by 1 base and J by 8 bases, with 6 bases left in between. The CDR3 consists of 13 residues. For the CDR3, the DNA is TGTGCCAGCAGTTTAGAATGGGATTCACCCCTCCACTTT. It is translated as CASSLEWDSPLHF.

V is TRBV11-2 and J is TRBJ2-1, with TRBD2 identical over 11 bases. The V gene's germline CDR1 is SGHAT and CDR2 FQNNGV. V shed 0 bases and J 4 bases; nucleotides not matched to a gene: 2. This CDR3 is 16 amino acids long. The CDR3 sequence: CASSLEGLADYNEQFF. As DNA, the CDR3 is TGTGCCAGCAGCTTAGAGGGACTAGCGGATTACAATGAGCAGTTCTTC. The full variable domain, with the rest looked up from reference TRBV11-2 and TRBJ2-1, is EAGVAQSPRYKIIEKRQSVAFWCNPISGHATLYWYQQILGQGPKLLIQFQNNGVVDDSQLPKDRFSAERLKGVDSTLKIQPAKLEDSAVYLCASSLEGLADYNEQFFGPGTRLTVL.

Comments on this clonotype: A much larger clone differs by one base, so this may be a read error. The CDR3 is CASSYSGQGGLAGVLEELFF. In DNA, the CDR3 is TGTGCCAGCAGTTACTCGGGACAGGGAGGGCTAGCGGGAGTGCTAGAGGAGCTGTTTTTT. The chain is built from TRBV6-2 or TRBV6-3 and TRBJ2-2; D possibly corresponds to TRBD2 (10 bases). The CDR3 runs to 20 residues. Germline CDR1 is MNHEY and CDR2 is SVGEGT. Trimming left V 0 bases short and J 10 bases short, with 30 bases between.

Ten or more counts support this clonotype. The chain has TRBV6-2 or TRBV6-3 and TRBJ2-7; unclear D gene. The CDR3 spans 13 residues. Germline lookup yields CDR1 MNHEY and CDR2 SVGEGT. Trimming cost V 5 bases and J 6 bases, with 14 bases left between them. As DNA, the CDR3 is TGTGCCAGCAGTCCCATCGCAGGCGGCGAGCAGTACTTC. Its translation: CASSPIAGGEQYF.

This clonotype was seen a few times. The V gene is TRBV5-4, the J gene TRBJ2-3; D not resolved. This CDR3 is built from 15 residues. The germline V gene encodes CDR1 SGHNT and CDR2 YYREEE (reference sequence). V was trimmed by 0 bases and J by 0 bases, leaving 8 bases between them. The CDR3 DNA is TGTGCCAGCAGCTTGGGGCTAGAAAGCACAGATACGCAGTATTTT. Translation: CASSLGLESTDTQYF.

As concerns this clonotype: Possible read error: a much larger clone is one base away. J is TRBJ2-7 and V is TRBV3-1; 7 bases align to TRBD1. With V trimmed by 5 bases and J by 12 bases, 13 bases remained unmatched. This CDR3 is 13 amino acids long. The V gene's germline CDR1 is LGHDT and CDR2 YNNKEL (reference sequence). CDR3 sequence (DNA): TGTGCCAGCAGCAAGCCCGGCGAGGGGGCTGCGTACTTC. Its translation is CASSKPGEGAAYF.

The chain is built from TRBV4-1 and TRBJ1-4; 8 nucleotides agree with TRBD1. Germline CDR1 and CDR2: MGHRA and YSYEKL. After removal of 3 bases from V and 7 bases from J, the junction contained 4 bases not matched to a gene. The length of the CDR3 is 14 residues. The CDR3 DNA reads as TGCGCCAGCAGCCAGGACAGGGTCCGTGAAAAACTGTTTTTT. Protein: CASSQDRVREKLFF.

To note about this clonotype: At one boundary the junction diverges from the germline segment, which might be a read error. The chain has TRBV13 and TRBJ2-7; tentative D call: TRBD2 (7 bases). The CDR3 has 15 amino acids. Germline V CDR1 and CDR2: PRHDT, FYEKMQ (reference sequence). CDR3 protein: CASRLGGALSYEQYF. The CDR3 DNA reads as TGTGCCAGCCGCTTAGGGGGGGCACTCTCCTACGAGCAGTACTTC.

CDR3 sequence (DNA): TGTGCCGGCTCCTACAGGGGCGAGACCCAGTACTTC. Translation: CAGSYRGETQYF. V usage is TRBV6-1 and J usage is TRBJ2-5, with TRBD1 identical over 7 bases. The CDR3 extends over 12 amino acids. The germline gives CDR1 MNHNS, CDR2 SASEGT. J gave up 5 bases and V 11 bases, and 8 bases lay outside the gene matches.

This clonotype was seen only a few times. CDR3 region: CATSRDFKETQYF. The CDR3 DNA follows: TGTGCCACCAGCAGAGATTTCAAAGAGACCCAGTACTTC. This chain links TRBV15 with TRBJ2-5; D ambiguous. Germline V lookup: CDR1 LNHNV, CDR2 YYDKDF (reference sequence). The CDR3 is made up of 13 amino acids. V was pared by 0 bases and J by 3 bases, with 5 bases between.

V and J are TRBV11-1 and TRBJ2-5, with D unclear. The CDR3 has 13 residues. Germline assignment: CDR1 SGHAT and CDR2 FQDESV (reference sequence). Trimming removed 2 bases at V and 5 bases at J, with 9 bases between. CDR3 in DNA: TGTGCCAGCAGCTTACAAGTACGGGAGACCCAGTACTTC. Encoded protein: CASSLQVRETQYF.

This sequence joins TRBV5-1 and TRBJ1-3; 8 nucleotides line up with TRBD1. There are 17 residues in the CDR3. The V gene's germline CDR1 is SGHRS and CDR2 YFSETQ. The V segment lost 0 bases and the J segment 0 bases; nucleotides outside the gene matches: 5. The CDR3 coding sequence is TGCGCCAGCAGCTTGGGACAGGGGCTGCCCTCTGGAAACACCATATATTTT. Translating it yields CASSLGQGLPSGNTIYF. Full variable domain (rest looked up from reference TRBV5-1 and TRBJ1-3): KAGVTQTPRYLIKTRGQQVTLSCSPISGHRSVSWYQQTPGQGLQFLFEYFSETQRNKGNFPGRFSGRQFSNSRSEMNVSTLELGDSALYLCASSLGQGLPSGNTIYFGEGSWLTVV.

By its share, this clonotype is medium-sized. This chain joins TRBV2 and TRBJ1-5; the D is unclear. In germline, CDR1 is SNHLY, CDR2 FYNNEI. The CDR3 totals 15 residues. V was pared by 4 bases and J by 0 bases, with 10 bases between. CDR3 region: CASSVGQVSNQPQHF. CDR3 nucleotides: TGTGCCAGCAGTGTAGGGCAGGTTAGCAATCAGCCCCAGCATTTT.

This clonotype is deemed medium-sized. This rearrangement joins TRBV6-6 to TRBJ2-7; D gene uncertain. The CDR3 extends over 15 amino acids. The V gene lost 0 bases and the J gene lost 3 bases, with 12 bases spanning the gap. The germline CDR1 and CDR2 sequences are MNHNY and SVGAGI (reference sequence). The CDR3 DNA follows: TGTGCCAGCAGTTACTCGTTGGGGATGGGCTACGAGCAGTACTTC. Protein product: CASSYSLGMGYEQYF.

This clonotype occurred many times. The rearrangement joins TRBV11-3 to TRBJ2-7; the match to TRBD1 covers 10 bases. This CDR3 region has 15 residues. V gave up 5 bases and J gave up 2 bases; unmatched junction bases: 6. Germline lookup yields CDR1 SGHNT and CDR2 YENEEA. CDR3 sequence (DNA): TGTGCCAGCAGCATTACCGGGACAGGGGCCTACGAGCAGTACTTC. Translation: CASSITGTGAYEQYF.

As regards this clonotype: This may stem from a read error, because a much larger clone lies one nucleotide away. The chain employs TRBV7-2 and TRBJ2-1; 8 positions match TRBD2. The CDR3 is made up of 14 amino acids. CDR1 is SGHTA, CDR2 FQGNSA, per germline. The V segment lost 0 bases and the J segment 9 bases; nucleotides outside the gene matches: 4. CDR3 coding DNA: TGTGCCAGCAGCTTAGCGCGGGGGGTGGGTGAGCAGTTCTTC. Translated, it gives CASSLARGVGEQFF.

This clonotype was recorded many times. V is TRBV6-2 or TRBV6-3 and J is TRBJ2-7, with TRBD1 as a possible D gene (5 bases). The V and J ends lost 7 bases and 2 bases respectively, with 6 bases between them. CDR1 and CDR2 from the germline V gene are MNHEY and SVGEGT. The CDR3 spans 11 residues. CDR3: CASKDTYEQYF. For the CDR3, the DNA is TGTGCCAGCAAGGACACCTACGAGCAGTACTTC.

The V and J genes are TRBV3-1 and TRBJ2-7, with TRBD2 identical over 7 bases. CDR3 length equals 15 residues. Unmatched junction bases numbered 13, after V lost 5 bases and J lost 6 bases. From germline, CDR1 is LGHDT and CDR2 YNNKEL (reference sequence). The CDR3 spells CASSYGTIGPSEQYF. The CDR3 DNA sequence: TGTGCCAGCAGCTACGGGACTATCGGGCCGAGCGAGCAGTACTTC.

The chain couples TRBV3-1 to TRBJ1-5, with D possibly matching TRBD1 (6 bases). Germline loops: CDR1 LGHDT, CDR2 YNNKEL (reference sequence). This CDR3 is 15 amino acids long. V lost 2 bases and J 3 bases, leaving 11 bases between the germline ends. CDR3 DNA: TGTGCCAGCAGCCAATCAGACAGGACCAATCAGCCCCAGCATTTT. It encodes CASSQSDRTNQPQHF.

The rearrangement links TRBV2 to TRBJ2-1; 9 bases are shared with TRBD2. CDR3 length: 15 residues. Looked up from germline, CDR1 is SNHLY and CDR2 is FYNNEI. The junction had 12 bases not matched to a gene; V was cut back by 5 bases and J by 10 bases. The CDR3 loop reads CASSRGGLASEEQFF. DNA of the CDR3: TGTGCCAGCAGTCGGGGTGGACTAGCGTCTGAAGAGCAGTTCTTC.

By frequency in the sample, this clonotype is medium-sized (0.01 to 0.1%). The chain links TRBV28 to TRBJ1-1, with TRBD1 as a possible D gene (6 bases). V was clipped by 5 bases and J by 0 bases, with 13 bases between them. CDR1 and CDR2 (germline): MDHEN, SYDVKM. The length of the CDR3 is 15 residues. The CDR3 reads CASSHGQPMNTEAFF. In nucleotides, the CDR3 is TGTGCCAGCAGTCACGGACAGCCGATGAACACTGAAGCTTTCTTT.

At least ten counts were recorded for this clonotype. This chain connects TRBV6-1 to TRBJ1-2, with D perhaps matching TRBD1 (5 bases). V was trimmed by 1 base and J by 10 bases, leaving 13 bases between them. The CDR3 runs to 13 residues. Germline V gives CDR1 MNHNS, CDR2 SASEGT. The CDR3 loop reads CASSEGRAYYYTF. In DNA, the CDR3 is TGTGCCAGCAGTGAAGGCAGGGCCTATTACTACACCTTC.

This chain links TRBV5-4 with TRBJ1-2, with a tentative D call TRBD1 (5 bases). The germline V and J ends were trimmed by 3 bases and 2 bases, with 8 bases remaining between them. This CDR3 has 13 amino acids. The V gene's germline CDR1 is SGHNT and CDR2 YYREEE (reference sequence). The CDR3 bases are TGTGCCAGCAGCTGGGGGGGAAACTATGGCTACACCTTC. It yields the protein CASSWGGNYGYTF.

As regards this clonotype: A much more abundant neighbour one base away suggests this may be a read error. The chain is built from TRBV12-3 or TRBV12-4 and TRBJ1-2; 7 bases are shared with TRBD1. The CDR3 runs 12 residues. DNA for the CDR3: TGTGTCAGCAGCCGACAGGGTGATGGCTACACCTTC. The encoded protein is CVSSRQGDGYTF.

This clonotype was recorded many times. CDR3 region: CASSLVGYEQYF. The CDR3 region has the DNA TGTGCCAGCAGTTTAGTGGGGTACGAGCAGTACTTC. This sequence joins TRBV27 and TRBJ2-7; D gene uncertain. Looked up from germline, CDR1 is MNHEY and CDR2 is SMNVEV (reference sequence). The length of the CDR3 is 12 residues. The V end lost 2 bases, the J end lost 4 bases, and 6 bases lay between the germline ends.

This clonotype was seen just once. The V gene is TRBV19, the J gene TRBJ2-5; D may be TRBD1 (6 bases). Trimming shortened V by 1 base and J by 6 bases, and 24 bases separated the two germline ends. The germline V gene has CDR1 LNHDA and CDR2 SQIVND (reference sequence). The CDR3 covers 18 residues. The CDR3 loop reads CASSIGGQGSVSGKTQYF. The CDR3 DNA follows: TGTGCCAGTAGTATAGGGGGGCAGGGTAGCGTGAGTGGAAAGACCCAGTACTTC.

This clonotype was observed a few times. The CDR3 reads CASSSGQSVYNEQFF. CDR3 DNA: TGCGCCAGCAGTTCCGGACAGTCCGTTTACAATGAGCAGTTCTTC. The rearrangement uses TRBV5-1 and TRBJ2-1, with D maybe TRBD1 (6 bases). CDR3 size: 15 residues. Trimming pared 5 bases from V and 4 bases from J, leaving 16 bases between. Germline CDR1 reads SGHRS; CDR2 reads YFSETQ.

As concerns this clonotype: A read error may be the cause here, since a much bigger clone is one base away. V usage is TRBV15 and J usage is TRBJ2-7; D is unresolved. This CDR3 region has 12 residues. Germline lookup yields CDR1 LNHNV and CDR2 YYDKDF (reference sequence). V was pared by 0 bases and J by 3 bases, with 3 bases between. The CDR3 region has the DNA TGTGCCACCAGCAGAGAGTGCTACGAGCAGTACTTC. It specifies CATSRECYEQYF.